In this sample, the clone carrying this T cell receptor (beta chain) turned up a few times. Antigen specificity is unknown. TCRdb re-called the RACE reads through MiXCR, storing one row per CDR3 protein. The sample includes about 110,000 distinct CDR3 sequences, roughly 10% of them seen just once. These data originate in a study of human T cells and chemical hapten exposure. Background on the study: There were weekly diphenylcyclopropenone doses to the scalp for patients throughout the roughly 24-week study. The study enrolled mostly female patients with alopecia areata, totalis or universalis. Whole-study findings and limits: Controls formed significantly fewer large CDR3 similarity clusters than expanded TCRs did.

V lost 4 bases and J 7 bases, leaving 11 bases between the germline ends. This CDR3 region has 12 residues. Germline V gene sequence: CDR1 SGHAT, CDR2 FQNNGV. The sample's time point: patch test 2, 6 weeks after DPC sensitization. Sample treatment: therapeutic diphenylcyclopropenone sensitization with weekly scalp DPC. The study drew its donors from alopecia patients who were 18 to 70 years old and suitable for DPC. The sequence was obtained from a woman aged 40 to 49 with alopecia areata. Some clones in this sample may be carry-over from other donors' samples. The chain links TRBV11-2 to TRBJ2-7; unclear D gene. This material consisted of whole blood, taken in connection with sensitization to the hapten diphenylcyclopropenone (DPC). The chain's CDR3 is CASSSPYLEQYF. The CDR3 nucleotides read TGTGCCAGCAGCTCACCGTACCTGGAGCAGTACTTC. The entire variable domain, with the rest obtained from reference TRBV11-2 and TRBJ2-7, is as follows: EAGVAQSPRYKIIEKRQSVAFWCNPISGHATLYWYQQILGQGPKLLIQFQNNGVVDDSQLPKDRFSAERLKGVDSTLKIQPAKLEDSAVYLCASSSPYLEQYFGPGTRLTVT.